The 19 T cell receptor beta chains given below trace back to one sample, sequenced in a study of cytomegalovirus exposure and HLA in healthy donors. Amplification used 60 Vbeta primers and 13 Jbeta primers. The repertoire was sequenced with immunoSEQ multiplex PCR; TCRdb's copy has only in-frame clones and lacks some. The sample lists approximately 150,000 clones; about 69% were seen once. The specimen sequenced was PBMCs. Receptor source: a human donor in good health.

V and J are TRBV7-3 and TRBJ2-3; 13 bases map to TRBD2. The length of the CDR3 is 15 residues. From germline, CDR1 is SGHTA and CDR2 FQGTGA. Unmatched junction bases numbered 4, after V lost 4 bases and J lost 6 bases. CDR3 bases: TGTGCCAGCAGCTCACTAGCGGGGGGGCGGGATACGCAGTATTTT. Translation: CASSSLAGGRDTQYF.

V usage is TRBV6-5 and J usage is TRBJ2-5; the D is unclear. Germline CDR1 reads MNHEY; CDR2 reads SVGAGI. Trimming took 4 bases from V and 4 from J, leaving 7 bases between them. This CDR3 is built from 12 residues. In DNA form, the CDR3 reads TGTGCCAGCAGTTCCGGGTCAGAGACCCAGTACTTC. Protein sequence: CASSSGSETQYF.

The J gene is TRBJ1-5, the V gene TRBV4-3, with D uncertain. V was pared by 6 bases and J by 0 bases, with 12 bases between. The CDR3 contains 15 residues. From germline, CDR1 is LGHNA and CDR2 YSLEER. As DNA, the CDR3 is TGCGCCAGCAGTCCTACGGGGAATAGCAATCAGCCCCAGCATTTT. It is translated as CASSPTGNSNQPQHF.

Points on this clone: The sample contains more than one DNA sequence encoding this CDR3. The V call is TRBV6-5, the J call TRBJ1-1; D is perhaps TRBD1 (5 bases). The germline gives CDR1 MNHEY, CDR2 SVGAGI. The CDR3 covers 14 residues. The V gene lost 2 bases and the J gene lost 1 base, with 8 bases spanning the gap. DNA of the CDR3: TGTGCCAGCAGTTACGGCACAGGGAACACTGAAGCTTTCTTT. Residues: CASSYGTGNTEAFF.

This clone was detected only a few times. Given the absence of the conserved phenylalanine or tryptophan at the CDR3 end, a read error is likely. The V and J genes are TRBV6-1 and TRBJ1-3; the match to TRBD1 covers 9 bases. Germline lookup yields CDR1 MNHNS and CDR2 SASEGT. V shed 0 bases, J shed 2 bases, and the junction held 8 bases outside the gene matches. This CDR3 comprises 18 residues. In DNA, the CDR3 is TGTGCCAGCAGTGAAGCTGTGTCGGGACAGGGACCTGGAAACACCATATATCTT. This sequence encodes CASSEAVSGQGPGNTIYL.

The rearrangement uses TRBV10-2 and TRBJ2-7; tentatively, D is TRBD2 (5 bases). The germline V gene has CDR1 WSHSY and CDR2 SAAADI. Trimming cost V 6 bases and J 6 bases, with 15 bases left between them. The CDR3 runs to 13 residues. The CDR3 nucleotides are TGCGCCAGCAGGGACTGGATAGCGTCCGAGCAGTACTTC. Protein: CASRDWIASEQYF.

The chain has TRBV9 and TRBJ2-1; no clear D. Germline V lookup: CDR1 SGDLS, CDR2 YYNGEE. The germline V and J ends were trimmed by 4 bases and 4 bases, with 9 bases remaining between them. The CDR3 has 13 amino acids. CDR3 loop: CASSPLRYNEQFF. CDR3 nucleotide sequence: TGTGCCAGCAGCCCCCTTCGGTACAATGAGCAGTTCTTC.

J is TRBJ2-1 and V is TRBV5-1; D might be TRBD2 (7 bases). Germline CDR1 and CDR2: SGHRS and YFSETQ. Trimming removed 0 bases at V and 11 bases at J, with 15 bases between. This CDR3 region has 14 residues. DNA for the CDR3: TGCGCCAGCAGCTTGGACGGGGGGCGGAATAAGCAGTTCTTC. It specifies CASSLDGGRNKQFF.

V usage is TRBV6-1 and J usage is TRBJ2-1, with 9 bases aligning to TRBD2. V trimming: 6 bases; J trimming: 4 bases; junction bases outside the gene matches: 7. The V gene's germline CDR1 is MNHNS and CDR2 SASEGT. This CDR3 has 15 amino acids. The CDR3 reads CASRQRAGGYNEQFF. DNA for the CDR3: TGTGCCAGCAGGCAACGAGCGGGGGGATACAATGAGCAGTTCTTC.

The V call is TRBV18, the J call TRBJ2-5; TRBD2 matches 10 bases. After removal of 1 base from V and 4 bases from J, the junction contained 0 bases not matched to a gene. The CDR3 sequence is 14 residues long. CDR1 is KGHSH and CDR2 is LQKENI in the germline V gene. CDR3 DNA sequence: TGTGCCAGCTCACCACAGCGGGGGGGAGAGACCCAGTACTTC. This codes for CASSPQRGGETQYF.

This chain links TRBV5-1 with TRBJ1-2, with 9 bases that match TRBD1. This CDR3 has 14 amino acids. V dropped 2 bases and J dropped 2; count of bases not matched to a gene: 1. CDR1 and CDR2 from the germline V gene are SGHRS and YFSETQ. The CDR3 DNA is TGCGCCAGCAGCTTCGGGACAGGGAACTATGGCTACACCTTC. Translated, it gives CASSFGTGNYGYTF.

This chain joins TRBV7-9 and TRBJ1-1, with 7 positions matching TRBD1. Losses at the gene ends were 5 bases for V and 1 base for J; bases not matched to a gene: 10. The CDR3 runs 16 residues. Germline CDR1 reads SEHNR; CDR2 reads FQNEAQ (reference sequence). CDR3 DNA: TGTGCCAGCAGCCCCAGGACAGGATTTCAGAACACTGAAGCTTTCTTT. It yields the protein CASSPRTGFQNTEAFF.

Notes on this clone: Other DNA sequences in this specimen translate into the identical CDR3. The V call is TRBV5-1, the J call TRBJ1-1; D not certain. The CDR3 consists of 12 residues. V was pared by 1 base and J by 4 bases, with 5 bases between. Germline CDR1 is SGHRS and CDR2 is YFSETQ. The DNA for the CDR3 is TGCGCCAGCAGCTTGTCGGGCACTGAAGCTTTCTTT. Translating gives CASSLSGTEAFF.

The gene calls are TRBV7-2 and TRBJ1-2, with D perhaps TRBD1 (5 bases). Trimming took off 5 bases at V and 8 bases at J, with 18 bases between the two ends. Germline loops: CDR1 SGHTA, CDR2 FQGNSA. The CDR3 totals 14 residues. The CDR3 bases are TGTGCCAGCAGCCCCGGGCGGGGCGGTCGGGGCTACACCTTC. Encoded protein: CASSPGRGGRGYTF.

This clone was seen a few times. The rearrangement links TRBV30 to TRBJ2-3; 9 nucleotides match TRBD2. The CDR3 spans 15 residues. The junction had 4 bases not matched to a gene; V was cut back by 2 bases and J by 1 base. The germline V gene has CDR1 GTSNPN and CDR2 SVGIG (reference sequence). CDR3 nucleotide sequence: TGTGCCTGGAGTAGGGTAGCGGGGGGCACAGATACGCAGTATTTT. Its protein is CAWSRVAGGTDTQYF.

J is TRBJ1-1 and V is TRBV5-1; D gene ambiguous. Trimming left V 0 bases short and J 6 bases short, with 9 bases between. The CDR3 spans 13 residues. Germline loops: CDR1 SGHRS, CDR2 YFSETQ. The CDR3 loop reads CASSLGAGSEAFF. The CDR3 DNA sequence: TGCGCCAGCAGCTTGGGAGCGGGCTCTGAAGCTTTCTTT. Combining the CDR3 with reference TRBV5-1 and TRBJ1-1 gives the whole variable domain KAGVTQTPRYLIKTRGQQVTLSCSPISGHRSVSWYQQTPGQGLQFLFEYFSETQRNKGNFPGRFSGRQFSNSRSEMNVSTLELGDSALYLCASSLGAGSEAFFGQGTRLTVV.

The CDR3 DNA reads TGTGCCAGCAGCGGCCTAATAGCGGGGACAGATACGCAGTATTTT. As protein: CASSGLIAGTDTQYF. The V and J genes are TRBV13 and TRBJ2-3; 8 bases are a match to TRBD2. With 5 bases clipped from V and 3 bases from J, the junction kept 7 bases outside the gene matches. This CDR3 comprises 15 residues. The germline CDR1 and CDR2 sequences are PRHDT and FYEKMQ (reference sequence).

This clone was picked up one time. The chain uses TRBV6-6 and TRBJ1-5; D is possibly TRBD1 (6 bases). The CDR3 is 14 amino acids. V lost 5 bases and J lost 6, with 14 bases in between. Germline CDR1 MNHNY, CDR2 SVGAGI (reference sequence). The CDR3, as DNA: TGTGCCAGCAGTCCGGCCAGGGGTGCTCAGCCCCAGCATTTT. Encoded protein: CASSPARGAQPQHF.

This chain connects TRBV19 to TRBJ1-1; D is unresolved. Looked up from germline, CDR1 is LNHDA and CDR2 is SQIVND (reference sequence). The CDR3 sequence is 14 residues long. V lost 3 bases, J lost 1 base, and 9 bases lay in between. The CDR3, as DNA: TGTGCCAGTAGTATTCCGGGGTGGAACACTGAAGCTTTCTTT. Its translation is CASSIPGWNTEAFF.